The next 32 T cell receptor beta chains were all read from a single sample in a study of control samples from healthy donors and cancer patients. Sequencing was performed with immunoSEQ multiplex PCR; in TCRdb, only in-frame clones are kept and a portion is missing. The table lists approximately 170,000 clones, 80% to 95% of them singletons, with 0.65% to 0.75% in the top ten. The sequencing input was blood. The origin of the receptors is a woman younger than 45 in good health.

This rearrangement joins TRBV19 to TRBJ2-1; D could derive from TRBD1 or TRBD2 (5 bases each). The CDR3 consists of 15 residues. The V gene's germline CDR1 is LNHDA and CDR2 SQIVND (reference sequence). V was pared by 1 base and J by 0 bases, with 7 bases between. The CDR3 reads CASSIAGSSYNEQFF. The DNA of the CDR3 is TGTGCCAGTAGTATAGCAGGGAGCTCCTACAATGAGCAGTTCTTC.

This clone showed up just a few times. The gene calls are TRBV6-4 and TRBJ2-1; the D gene is possibly TRBD2 (6 bases). CDR1 and CDR2 from the germline V gene are MRHNA and SNTAGT. The CDR3 is made up of 15 amino acids. V was shortened by 5 bases and J by 0 bases, with 11 bases between the two germline ends. The CDR3 DNA reads as TGTGCCAGCAGTCTTAGCGGAAGCTCCTACAATGAGCAGTTCTTC. It specifies CASSLSGSSYNEQFF.

The rearrangement uses TRBV28 and TRBJ1-5; perhaps TRBD1 as D (6 bases). Germline lookup yields CDR1 MDHEN and CDR2 SYDVKM. Trimming removed 6 bases at V and 5 bases at J, with 11 bases between. CDR3 length: 13 residues. The CDR3 loop is CASRSQGYQPQHF. The CDR3, as DNA: TGTGCCAGCAGATCACAGGGTTATCAGCCCCAGCATTTT.

The chain is built from TRBV2 and TRBJ2-3; perhaps D is TRBD1 or TRBD2 (5 bases each). The V and J ends lost 6 bases and 0 bases respectively, with 7 bases between them. The CDR3 runs 13 residues. Germline values: CDR1 SNHLY, CDR2 FYNNEI. The CDR3: CASRGPSTDTQYF. The CDR3 region has the DNA TGTGCCAGCAGGGGACCCAGCACAGATACGCAGTATTTT.

This chain links TRBV5-6 with TRBJ1-6, with TRBD1 matching 7 bases. The CDR3 is 15 residues long. The ends lost 2 bases at V and 10 bases at J; junction bases unmatched: 9. Germline V gene lookup returns CDR1 SGHDT and CDR2 YYEEEE. CDR3 coding DNA: TGTGCCAGCAGCTTTGGCACAGGGGTAGGGTCACCCCTCCACTTT. Its protein is CASSFGTGVGSPLHF.

The sample holds one count of this clone. V usage is TRBV29-1 and J usage is TRBJ2-1, with TRBD2 matching over 11 bases. Trimming took 7 bases from V and 5 from J; bases not matched to a gene: 16. Germline V lookup: CDR1 SQVTM, CDR2 ANQGSEA. The CDR3 contains 17 residues. The CDR3 DNA reads as TGCAGCGGCGAAGGGCCCCCTAGCGGGAGGTCACACAATGAGCAGTTCTTC. Residues: CSGEGPPSGRSHNEQFF.

The rearrangement uses TRBV24-1 and TRBJ2-1, with 7 nucleotides matching TRBD1. The CDR3 has 12 residues. The ends lost 9 bases at V and 10 bases at J; junction bases unmatched: 8. Germline V gives CDR1 KGHDR, CDR2 SFDVKD. The DNA for the CDR3 is TGTGCCACCGAAGGGGACAGCGCCGAGCAGTTCTTC. It translates to CATEGDSAEQFF.

This chain connects TRBV15 to TRBJ2-1; 7 bases agree with TRBD2. With V trimmed by 3 bases and J by 0 bases, 2 bases remained unmatched. Germline V gene data show CDR1 as LNHNV and CDR2 as YYDKDF (reference sequence). There are 15 residues in the CDR3. The CDR3 bases are TGTGCCACCAGCAGGGGCGGGAGCTCCTACAATGAGCAGTTCTTC. This translates into CATSRGGSSYNEQFF.

In its sample, this clone was seen once. This rearrangement joins TRBV5-1 to TRBJ2-1; 7 bases map to TRBD1. Germline loops: CDR1 SGHRS, CDR2 YFSETQ. Unmatched junction bases numbered 12, after V lost 8 bases and J lost 4 bases. The length of the CDR3 is 15 residues. The CDR3 coding sequence is TGCGCCAGTCGAGCCCCCGGGACAGATTACAATGAGCAGTTCTTC. Amino acid sequence: CASRAPGTDYNEQFF. The full variable domain, its missing parts supplied by reference TRBV5-1 and TRBJ2-1, is KAGVTQTPRYLIKTRGQQVTLSCSPISGHRSVSWYQQTPGQGLQFLFEYFSETQRNKGNFPGRFSGRQFSNSRSEMNVSTLELGDSALYLCASRAPGTDYNEQFFGPGTRLTVL.

Here the CDR3 DNA reads TGTGCCATCAGTGAGTTGGGGGATAGCACAGATACGCAGTATTTT. Protein: CAISELGDSTDTQYF. The chain employs TRBV10-3 and TRBJ2-3; D is possibly TRBD1 or TRBD2 (5 bases each). This CDR3 is 15 amino acids long. Trimming shortened V by 1 base and J by 0 bases, and 8 bases separated the two germline ends. From germline, CDR1 is ENHRY and CDR2 SYGVKD.

The rearrangement links TRBV9 to TRBJ1-3; 9 positions match TRBD1. The trim removed 3 bases at V and 4 bases at J, leaving 14 bases unmatched. Germline loops: CDR1 SGDLS, CDR2 YYNGEE. CDR3 length: 18 amino acids. CDR3 coding DNA: TGTGCCAGCAGCGCAGCCCGCGAACAGGGGGCATGGGGAAACACCATATATTTT. Translating gives CASSAAREQGAWGNTIYF.

This clone was observed a few times. The chain is built from TRBV7-2 and TRBJ1-5; a weak D match, TRBD1 (5 bases). The V end was cut by 4 bases, the J end by 7 bases, with 17 bases between. The CDR3 sequence is 15 residues long. Germline-derived CDR1 and CDR2 are SGHTA and FQGNSA. The CDR3 DNA reads as TGTGCCAGCAGCTCCCAATCAGGGAGAGAGCAGCCCCAGCATTTT. Its protein is CASSSQSGREQPQHF.

In regard to this clone: At one of its ends the junction is not consistent with the germline gene, which may arise from a read error. This chain uses TRBV7-7 with TRBJ2-2; 9 bases are a match to TRBD1. Germline values: CDR1 SSHAT, CDR2 FNYEAQ (reference sequence). The CDR3 contains 16 residues. The CDR3 DNA reads as TGTGCTAGCAGCTTAGACGCGACAGGGGGTCTCAGGGAGCTGTTTTTT. Translated, it gives CASSLDATGGLRELFF.

J is TRBJ2-1 and V is TRBV4-1; 7 nucleotides agree with TRBD2. The CDR3 spans 15 residues. With 3 bases clipped from V and 1 base from J, the junction kept 3 bases outside the gene matches. Germline V lookup: CDR1 MGHRA, CDR2 YSYEKL. The chain's CDR3 is CASSQGGLSYNEQFF. The CDR3 nucleotides read TGCGCCAGCAGCCAGGGGGGGTTATCCTACAATGAGCAGTTCTTC.

This chain connects TRBV6-4 to TRBJ2-2; D is possibly TRBD1 (6 bases). Germline-derived CDR1 and CDR2 are MRHNA and SNTAGT. Trimming cost V 0 bases and J 2 bases, with 7 bases left between them. CDR3 length: 15 residues. CDR3 sequence: CASSDSGANTGELFF. In DNA, the CDR3 is TGTGCCAGCAGTGACTCGGGGGCAAACACCGGGGAGCTGTTTTTT.

The V gene is TRBV9, the J gene TRBJ2-3; 9 bases map to TRBD1. Germline lookup yields CDR1 SGDLS and CDR2 YYNGEE. The V and J ends lost 4 bases and 2 bases, in that order; junction bases with no gene match: 5. This CDR3 has 15 amino acids. The CDR3, as DNA: TGTGCCAGCAGCAAAGGGACAGGGAACACAGATACGCAGTATTTT. Its translation is CASSKGTGNTDTQYF.

The chain has TRBV21-1 and TRBJ2-2; TRBD2 is the table's D call and was not checked against the DNA. TRBV21-1 is a pseudogene segment. The CDR3 extends over 16 amino acids. For the CDR3, the DNA is TGTGCCAGCAGCATATCAGGGGAGCGGGAGACCGGGGAGCTGTTTTTT. Amino acids: CASSISGERETGELFF.

The chain has TRBV9 and TRBJ2-1; the match to TRBD2 covers 11 bases. CDR3 length: 16 amino acids. Germline CDR1 reads SGDLS; CDR2 reads YYNGEE. Trimming took 3 bases from V and 3 from J; bases not matched to a gene: 5. CDR3 bases: TGTGCCAGCAGCGCCTTAGCGGGAGGGCTCTACAATGAGCAGTTCTTC. It encodes CASSALAGGLYNEQFF.

The rearrangement joins TRBV5-1 to TRBJ1-2; 9 bases agree with TRBD1. Germline V gives CDR1 SGHRS, CDR2 YFSETQ. The CDR3 length is 15 residues. V gave up 4 bases and J gave up 8 bases; unmatched junction bases: 12. The CDR3 spells CASSPGDREMRGYTF. CDR3 bases: TGCGCCAGCAGCCCCGGGGACAGGGAGATGAGGGGCTACACCTTC.

The chain carries TRBV19 and TRBJ2-1; a weak D match, TRBD2 (5 bases). The CDR3 runs to 12 residues. From germline, CDR1 is LNHDA and CDR2 SQIVND (reference sequence). V shed 2 bases and J shed 6 bases, with 5 bases lying between them. CDR3 nucleotide sequence: TGTGCCAGTAGTATAACTAGCAATGAGCAGTTCTTC. It codes for CASSITSNEQFF.

CDR3 protein: CASSATRKLLYEQYF. The CDR3, as DNA: TGTGCCAGCAGTGCTACTAGAAAACTATTATACGAGCAGTACTTC. The chain employs TRBV9 and TRBJ2-7; D is possibly TRBD2 (5 bases). This CDR3 has 15 residues. In germline, CDR1 is SGDLS, CDR2 YYNGEE. Trimming took off 5 bases at V and 4 bases at J, with 19 bases between the two ends.

The J gene is TRBJ2-3, the V gene TRBV9, with TRBD2 matching over 7 bases. V gave up 2 bases and J gave up 1 base; unmatched junction bases: 10. The CDR3 runs to 17 residues. Germline CDR1 and CDR2: SGDLS and YYNGEE. Here the CDR3 reads CASSVTPGGKGTDTQYF. CDR3 sequence (DNA): TGTGCCAGCAGCGTCACCCCCGGGGGGAAGGGCACAGATACGCAGTATTTT. Variable domain in full (rest from reference TRBV9 and TRBJ2-3): DSGVTQTPKHLITATGQRVTLRCSPRSGDLSVYWYQQSLDQGLQFLIQYYNGEERAKGNILERFSAQQFPDLHSELNLSSLELGDSALYFCASSVTPGGKGTDTQYFGPGTRLTVL.

This clone was seen only once. The rearrangement uses TRBV6-5 and TRBJ2-2, with TRBD1 matching 11 bases. The J segment lost 3 bases and the V segment lost 4 bases, leaving 4 bases of the junction unmatched. CDR3 length: 16 amino acids. CDR1 and CDR2 (germline): MNHEY, SVGAGI. The CDR3 bases are TGTGCCAGCAGTTGGACAGGGGGCGCGGACACCGGGGAGCTGTTTTTT. Residues: CASSWTGGADTGELFF.

This clone was found a few times. This chain links TRBV12-3 or TRBV12-4 with TRBJ1-1, with TRBD1 identical over 12 bases. The V segment lost 6 bases and the J segment 8 bases; nucleotides outside the gene matches: 4. The CDR3 covers 13 residues. The CDR3 DNA follows: TGTGCCAGCAGATATGGGACAGGGGGCGAAGCTTTCTTT. Amino acids: CASRYGTGGEAFF.

The V gene is TRBV27, the J gene TRBJ2-1; 8 nucleotides match TRBD1. Trimming took 3 bases from V and 8 from J; bases not matched to a gene: 6. This CDR3 comprises 14 residues. Germline CDR1 and CDR2: MNHEY and SMNVEV (reference sequence). For the CDR3, the DNA is TGTGCCAGCAGTTTGTTACAGGGACAGGATGAGCAGTTCTTC. Translation: CASSLLQGQDEQFF.

The chain combines TRBV20-1 with TRBJ2-1; 13 bases are shared with TRBD2. This CDR3 is 16 amino acids long. The germline V gene has CDR1 DFQATT and CDR2 SNEGSKA (reference sequence). After removal of 3 bases from V and 6 bases from J, the junction contained 8 bases not matched to a gene. As DNA, the CDR3 is TGCAGTGCTAGTCTCCGGACTAGCGGGAGAAGCAATGAGCAGTTCTTC. This translates into CSASLRTSGRSNEQFF.

The V gene is TRBV5-6, the J gene TRBJ2-1; TRBD2 matches at 11 bases. J lost 0 bases, V lost 2 bases, and 10 bases had no gene match. The length of the CDR3 is 19 residues. The germline CDR1 and CDR2 sequences are SGHDT and YYEEEE. The CDR3 nucleotides are TGTGCCAGCAGCTTCGGGTCCGGGACTAGCGGCTACTCCTACAATGAGCAGTTCTTC. Protein: CASSFGSGTSGYSYNEQFF.

The chain combines TRBV7-9 with TRBJ2-4; D may be TRBD1 (6 bases). Trimming took off 4 bases at V and 8 bases at J, with 24 bases between the two ends. Germline CDR1 is SEHNR and CDR2 is FQNEAQ (reference sequence). This CDR3 region has 17 residues. The DNA of the CDR3 is TGTGCCAGCAGCTCCGGCCGATTAACAGGGACGAGGGACATTCAGTACTTC. Translated, it gives CASSSGRLTGTRDIQYF.

This clone came up a few times. The chain is built from TRBV28 and TRBJ1-5; D uncertain. Per the germline V gene, CDR1 is MDHEN and CDR2 is SYDVKM. The CDR3 is made up of 14 amino acids. V was shortened by 6 bases and J by 7 bases, with 16 bases between the two germline ends. CDR3: CASSGSVGIQPQHF. The CDR3 region has the DNA TGTGCCAGCAGCGGCAGTGTGGGTATCCAGCCCCAGCATTTT.

This clone was found a few times. The chain employs TRBV12-2 and TRBJ2-7; the table's D call, TRBD1, has no DNA check behind it. TRBV12-2 is deemed a pseudogene. CDR3 length equals 16 residues. CDR3: CASRLDGTEISYEQYF. Here the CDR3 DNA reads TGTGCAAGTCGCTTAGACGGGACAGAAATCTCCTACGAGCAGTACTTC.

The gene calls are TRBV14 and TRBJ2-1; 13 bases are shared with TRBD2. With V trimmed by 0 bases and J by 11 bases, 7 bases remained unmatched. CDR3 length equals 16 residues. CDR1 is SGHDN and CDR2 is FVKESK in the germline V gene. The CDR3 is CASSQDFGLAGVKQFF. The CDR3 region has the DNA TGTGCCAGCAGCCAAGATTTCGGACTAGCGGGAGTGAAGCAGTTCTTC. The whole variable domain, remainder taken from reference TRBV14 and TRBJ2-1, is EAGVTQFPSHSVIEKGQTVTLRCDPISGHDNLYWYRRVMGKEIKFLLHFVKESKQDESGMPNNRFLAERTGGTYSTLKVQPAELEDSGVYFCASSQDFGLAGVKQFFGPGTRLTVL.

J is TRBJ2-3 and V is TRBV24-1; 11 nucleotides line up with TRBD2. The germline gives CDR1 KGHDR, CDR2 SFDVKD. After removal of 4 bases from V and 3 bases from J, the junction contained 2 bases not matched to a gene. This CDR3 contains 15 residues. The CDR3 DNA sequence: TGTGCCACCAGTGACGTAGCGGGAGGGACAGATACGCAGTATTTT. Translating it yields CATSDVAGGTDTQYF.